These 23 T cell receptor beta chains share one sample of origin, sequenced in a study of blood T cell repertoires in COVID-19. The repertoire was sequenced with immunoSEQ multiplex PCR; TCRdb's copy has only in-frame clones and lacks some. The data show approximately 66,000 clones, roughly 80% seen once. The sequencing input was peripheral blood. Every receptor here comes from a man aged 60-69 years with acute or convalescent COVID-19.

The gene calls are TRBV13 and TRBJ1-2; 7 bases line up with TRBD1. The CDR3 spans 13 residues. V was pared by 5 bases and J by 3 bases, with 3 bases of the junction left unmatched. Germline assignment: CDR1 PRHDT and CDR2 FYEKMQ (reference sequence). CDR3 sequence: CASSRTGDYGYTF. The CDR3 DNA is TGTGCCAGCAGCCGGACAGGAGACTATGGCTACACCTTC.

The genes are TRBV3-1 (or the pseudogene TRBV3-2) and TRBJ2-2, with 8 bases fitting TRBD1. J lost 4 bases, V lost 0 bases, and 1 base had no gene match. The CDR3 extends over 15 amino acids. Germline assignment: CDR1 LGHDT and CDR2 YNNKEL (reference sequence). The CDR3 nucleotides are TGTGCCAGCAGCCAAGACAGGGGGCTCACCGGGGAGCTGTTTTTT. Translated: CASSQDRGLTGELFF.

This chain's CDR3 is CASSLSGGITGELFF. CDR3 in DNA: TGCGCCAGCAGCTTGTCGGGGGGGATCACCGGGGAGCTGTTTTTT. J is TRBJ2-2 and V is TRBV5-1; 8 nucleotides line up with TRBD2. Germline CDR1 is SGHRS and CDR2 is YFSETQ. CDR3 length: 15 amino acids. With 1 base clipped from V and 4 bases from J, the junction kept 3 bases outside the gene matches.

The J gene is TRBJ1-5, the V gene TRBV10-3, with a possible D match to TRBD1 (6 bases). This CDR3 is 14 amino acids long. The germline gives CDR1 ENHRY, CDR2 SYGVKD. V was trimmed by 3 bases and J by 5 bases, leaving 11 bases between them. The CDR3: CAISEPGAHQPQHF. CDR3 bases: TGTGCCATCAGTGAACCAGGGGCGCATCAGCCCCAGCATTTT.

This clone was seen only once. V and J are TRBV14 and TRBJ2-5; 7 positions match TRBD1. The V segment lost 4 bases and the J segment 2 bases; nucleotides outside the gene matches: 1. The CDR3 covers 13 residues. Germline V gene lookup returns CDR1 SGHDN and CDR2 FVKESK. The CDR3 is CASSLGQQETQYF. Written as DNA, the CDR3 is TGTGCCAGCAGCCTGGGACAGCAAGAGACCCAGTACTTC.

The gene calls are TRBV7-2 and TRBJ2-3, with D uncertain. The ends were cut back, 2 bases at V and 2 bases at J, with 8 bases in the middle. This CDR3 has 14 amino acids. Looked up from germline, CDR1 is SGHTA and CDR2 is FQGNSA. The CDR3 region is CASSLSSTTDTQYF. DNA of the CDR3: TGTGCCAGCAGCTTATCCAGTACCACAGATACGCAGTATTTT. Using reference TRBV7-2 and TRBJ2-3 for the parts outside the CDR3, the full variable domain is GAGVSQSPSNKVTEKGKDVELRCDPISGHTALYWYRQSLGQGLEFLIYFQGNSAPDKSGLPSDRFSAERTGGSVSTLTIQRTQQEDSAVYLCASSLSSTTDTQYFGPGTRLTVL.

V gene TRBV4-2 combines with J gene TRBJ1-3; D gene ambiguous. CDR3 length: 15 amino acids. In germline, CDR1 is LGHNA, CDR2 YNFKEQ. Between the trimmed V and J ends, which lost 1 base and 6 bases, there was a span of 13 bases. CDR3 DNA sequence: TGTGCCAGCAGCCAAGGGCGGGGAGTCGAAAACACCATATATTTT. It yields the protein CASSQGRGVENTIYF.

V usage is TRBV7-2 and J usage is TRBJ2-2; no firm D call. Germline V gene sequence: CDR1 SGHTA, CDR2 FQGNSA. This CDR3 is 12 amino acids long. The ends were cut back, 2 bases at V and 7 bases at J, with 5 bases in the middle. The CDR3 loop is CASSLPIGELFF. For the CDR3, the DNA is TGTGCCAGCAGCTTACCTATCGGGGAGCTGTTTTTT.

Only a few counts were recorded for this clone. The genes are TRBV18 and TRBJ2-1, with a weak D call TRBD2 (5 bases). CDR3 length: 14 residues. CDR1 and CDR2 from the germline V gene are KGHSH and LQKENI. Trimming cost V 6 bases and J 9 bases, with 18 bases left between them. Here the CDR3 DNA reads TGTGCCAGCTCCCCTACCATCTTAGGGAGTGAGCAGTTCTTC. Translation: CASSPTILGSEQFF.

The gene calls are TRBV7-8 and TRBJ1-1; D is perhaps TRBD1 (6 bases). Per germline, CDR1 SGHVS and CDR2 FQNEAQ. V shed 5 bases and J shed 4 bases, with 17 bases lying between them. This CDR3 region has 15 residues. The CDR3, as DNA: TGTGCCAGCAGCCCGAGTACAGGGCGGGCCACTGAAGCTTTCTTT. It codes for CASSPSTGRATEAFF.

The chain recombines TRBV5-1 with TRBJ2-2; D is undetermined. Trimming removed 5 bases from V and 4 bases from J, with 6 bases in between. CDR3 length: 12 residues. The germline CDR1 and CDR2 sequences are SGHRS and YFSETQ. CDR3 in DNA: TGCGCCAGCAGACAGTTCACCGGGGAGCTGTTTTTT. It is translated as CASRQFTGELFF.

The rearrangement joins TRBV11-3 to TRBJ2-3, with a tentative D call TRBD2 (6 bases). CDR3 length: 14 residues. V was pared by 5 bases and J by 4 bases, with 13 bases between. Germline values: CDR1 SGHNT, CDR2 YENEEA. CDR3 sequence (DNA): TGTGCCAGCAGCCCGGGGGTCGGGGCAGATACGCAGTATTTT. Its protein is CASSPGVGADTQYF.

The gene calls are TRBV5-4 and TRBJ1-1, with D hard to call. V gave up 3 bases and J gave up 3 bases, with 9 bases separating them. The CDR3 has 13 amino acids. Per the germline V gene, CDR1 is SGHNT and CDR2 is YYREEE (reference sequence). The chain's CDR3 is CASSWGEDTEAFF. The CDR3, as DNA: TGTGCCAGCAGCTGGGGAGAGGACACTGAAGCTTTCTTT.

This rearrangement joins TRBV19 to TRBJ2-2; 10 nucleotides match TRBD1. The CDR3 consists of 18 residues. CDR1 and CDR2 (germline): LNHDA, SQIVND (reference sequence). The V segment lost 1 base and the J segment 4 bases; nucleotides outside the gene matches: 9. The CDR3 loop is CASSIANLRDRGTGELFF. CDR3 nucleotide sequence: TGTGCCAGTAGTATAGCCAACCTCCGGGACAGGGGCACCGGGGAGCTGTTTTTT. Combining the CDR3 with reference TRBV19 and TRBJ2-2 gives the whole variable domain DGGITQSPKYLFRKEGQNVTLSCEQNLNHDAMYWYRQDPGQGLRLIYYSQIVNDFQKGDIAEGYSVSREKKESFPLTVTSAQKNPTAFYLCASSIANLRDRGTGELFFGEGSRLTVL.

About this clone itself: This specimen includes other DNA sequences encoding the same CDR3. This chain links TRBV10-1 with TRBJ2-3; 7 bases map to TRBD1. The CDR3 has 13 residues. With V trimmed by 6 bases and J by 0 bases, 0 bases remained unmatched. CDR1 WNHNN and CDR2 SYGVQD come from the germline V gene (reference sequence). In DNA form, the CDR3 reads TGCGCCAGCAGACAGGGGAGCACAGATACGCAGTATTTT. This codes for CASRQGSTDTQYF.

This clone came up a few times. The CDR3 is CASSEGKRGVQETQYF. The DNA for the CDR3 is TGTGCCAGCAGTGAAGGAAAGCGGGGGGTCCAAGAGACCCAGTACTTC. The rearrangement joins TRBV6-1 to TRBJ2-5, with 9 bases lining up with TRBD2. With 1 base clipped from V and 1 base from J, the junction kept 4 bases outside the gene matches. Germline lookup yields CDR1 MNHNS and CDR2 SASEGT. The CDR3 is made up of 16 amino acids.

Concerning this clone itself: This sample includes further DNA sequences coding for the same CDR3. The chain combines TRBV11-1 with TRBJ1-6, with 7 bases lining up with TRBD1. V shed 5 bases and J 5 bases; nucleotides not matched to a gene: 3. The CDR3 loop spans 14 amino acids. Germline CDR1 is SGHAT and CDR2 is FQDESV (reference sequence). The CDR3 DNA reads TGTGCCAGCAGCCGGACAGGAAATAATTCACCCCTCCACTTT. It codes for CASSRTGNNSPLHF.

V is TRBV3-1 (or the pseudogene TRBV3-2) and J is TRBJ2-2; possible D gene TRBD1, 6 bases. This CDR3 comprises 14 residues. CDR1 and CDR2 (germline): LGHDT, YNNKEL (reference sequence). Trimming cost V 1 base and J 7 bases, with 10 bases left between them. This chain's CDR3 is CASSQAQGHGELFF. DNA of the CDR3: TGTGCCAGCAGCCAAGCACAGGGCCACGGGGAGCTGTTTTTT.

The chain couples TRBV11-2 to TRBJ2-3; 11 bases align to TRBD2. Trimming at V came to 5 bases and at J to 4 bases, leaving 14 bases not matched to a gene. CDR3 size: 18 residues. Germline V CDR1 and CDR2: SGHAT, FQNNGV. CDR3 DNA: TGTGCCAGCAGCCGAACTAGCGGGAGTTCACGAACGGCAGATACGCAGTATTTT. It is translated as CASSRTSGSSRTADTQYF. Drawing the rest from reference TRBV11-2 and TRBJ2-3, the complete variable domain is EAGVAQSPRYKIIEKRQSVAFWCNPISGHATLYWYQQILGQGPKLLIQFQNNGVVDDSQLPKDRFSAERLKGVDSTLKIQPAKLEDSAVYLCASSRTSGSSRTADTQYFGPGTRLTVL.

Written as DNA, the CDR3 is TGTGCCAGCAGCTTGGGGGCAGGGGCCCTTTACAATGAGCAGTTCTTC. Amino acids: CASSLGAGALYNEQFF. The V gene is TRBV5-4, the J gene TRBJ2-1; perhaps TRBD1 as D (6 bases). Trimming shortened V by 0 bases and J by 4 bases, and 14 bases separated the two germline ends. Germline V gene lookup returns CDR1 SGHNT and CDR2 YYREEE (reference sequence). The CDR3 spans 16 residues.

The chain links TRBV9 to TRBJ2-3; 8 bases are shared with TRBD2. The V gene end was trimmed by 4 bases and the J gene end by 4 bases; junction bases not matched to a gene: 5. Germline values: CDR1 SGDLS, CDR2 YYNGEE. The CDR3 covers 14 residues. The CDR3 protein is CASSQAGDPDTQYF. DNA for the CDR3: TGTGCCAGCAGCCAAGCGGGGGACCCAGATACGCAGTATTTT.

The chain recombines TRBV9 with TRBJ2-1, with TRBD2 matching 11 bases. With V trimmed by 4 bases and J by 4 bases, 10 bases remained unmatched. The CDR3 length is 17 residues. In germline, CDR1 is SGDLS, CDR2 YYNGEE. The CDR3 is CASSITGTSGSYNEQFF. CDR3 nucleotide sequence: TGTGCCAGCAGCATAACGGGCACTAGCGGGAGTTACAATGAGCAGTTCTTC.

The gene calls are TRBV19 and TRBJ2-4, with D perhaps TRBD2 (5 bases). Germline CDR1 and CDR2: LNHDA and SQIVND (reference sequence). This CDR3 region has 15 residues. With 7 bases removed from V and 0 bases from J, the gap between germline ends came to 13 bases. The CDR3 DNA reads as TGTGCCAGTACCCCGGACGGGGAAGCCAAAAACATTCAGTACTTC. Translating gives CASTPDGEAKNIQYF. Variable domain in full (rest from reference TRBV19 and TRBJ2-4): DGGITQSPKYLFRKEGQNVTLSCEQNLNHDAMYWYRQDPGQGLRLIYYSQIVNDFQKGDIAEGYSVSREKKESFPLTVTSAQKNPTAFYLCASTPDGEAKNIQYFGAGTRLSVL.